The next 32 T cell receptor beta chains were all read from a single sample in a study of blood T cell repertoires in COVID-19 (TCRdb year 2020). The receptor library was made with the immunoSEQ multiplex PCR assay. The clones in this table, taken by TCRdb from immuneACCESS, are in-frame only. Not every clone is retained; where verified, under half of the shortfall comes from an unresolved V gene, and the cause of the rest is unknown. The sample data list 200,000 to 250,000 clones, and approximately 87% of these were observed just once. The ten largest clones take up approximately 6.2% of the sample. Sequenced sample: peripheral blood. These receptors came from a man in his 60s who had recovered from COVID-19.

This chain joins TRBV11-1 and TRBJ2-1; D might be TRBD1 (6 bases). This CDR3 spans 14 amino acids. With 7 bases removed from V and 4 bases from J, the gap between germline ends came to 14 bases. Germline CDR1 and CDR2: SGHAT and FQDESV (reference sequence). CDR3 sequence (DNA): TGTGCCAGCACGAGGACAGAGACTTACAATGAGCAGTTCTTC. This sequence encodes CASTRTETYNEQFF.

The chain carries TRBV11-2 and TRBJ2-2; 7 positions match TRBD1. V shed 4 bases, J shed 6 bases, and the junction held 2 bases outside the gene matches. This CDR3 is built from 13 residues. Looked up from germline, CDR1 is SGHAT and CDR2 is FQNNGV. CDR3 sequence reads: CASSSDRAGELFF. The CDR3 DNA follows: TGTGCCAGCAGCTCCGACAGGGCCGGGGAGCTGTTTTTT.

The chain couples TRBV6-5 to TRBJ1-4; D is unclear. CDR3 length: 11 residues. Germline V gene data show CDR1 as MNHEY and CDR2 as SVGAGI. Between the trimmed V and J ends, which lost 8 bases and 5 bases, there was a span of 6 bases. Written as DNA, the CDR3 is TGTGCCAGCGGGCTAAATGAAAAACTGTTTTTT. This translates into CASGLNEKLFF.

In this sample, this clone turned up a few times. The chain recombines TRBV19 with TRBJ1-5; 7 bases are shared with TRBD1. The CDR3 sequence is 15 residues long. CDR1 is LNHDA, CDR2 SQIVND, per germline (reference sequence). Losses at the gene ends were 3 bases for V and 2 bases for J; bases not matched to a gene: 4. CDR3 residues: CASSILTGGNQPQHF. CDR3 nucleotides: TGTGCCAGTAGTATTCTTACAGGGGGCAATCAGCCCCAGCATTTT.

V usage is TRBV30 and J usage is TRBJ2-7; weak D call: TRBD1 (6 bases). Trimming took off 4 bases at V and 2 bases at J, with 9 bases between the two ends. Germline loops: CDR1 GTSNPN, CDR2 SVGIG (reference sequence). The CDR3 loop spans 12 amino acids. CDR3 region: CAWTTGAYEQYF. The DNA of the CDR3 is TGTGCCTGGACGACAGGAGCCTACGAGCAGTACTTC.

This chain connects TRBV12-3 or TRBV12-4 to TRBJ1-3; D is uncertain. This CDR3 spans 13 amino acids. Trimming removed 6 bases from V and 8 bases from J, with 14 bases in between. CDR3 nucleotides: TGTGCCAGCAGCCACGACAAGGAAGACACCATATATTTT. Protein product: CASSHDKEDTIYF.

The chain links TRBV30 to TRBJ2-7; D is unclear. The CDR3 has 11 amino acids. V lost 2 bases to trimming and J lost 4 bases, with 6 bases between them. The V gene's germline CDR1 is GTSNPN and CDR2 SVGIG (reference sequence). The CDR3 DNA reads TGTGCCTGGAGTACGGGTTACGAGCAGTACTTC. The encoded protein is CAWSTGYEQYF.

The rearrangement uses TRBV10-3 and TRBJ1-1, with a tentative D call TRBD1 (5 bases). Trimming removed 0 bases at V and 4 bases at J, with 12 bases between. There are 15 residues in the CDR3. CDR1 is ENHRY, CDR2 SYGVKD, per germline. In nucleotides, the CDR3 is TGTGCCATCAGTGAGTCGTTAGGGGCCGGCACTGAAGCTTTCTTT. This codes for CAISESLGAGTEAFF.

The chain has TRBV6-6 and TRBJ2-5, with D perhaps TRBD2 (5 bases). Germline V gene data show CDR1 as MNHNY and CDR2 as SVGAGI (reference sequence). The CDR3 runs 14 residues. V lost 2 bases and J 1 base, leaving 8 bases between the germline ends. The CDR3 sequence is CASSYTGVQETQYF. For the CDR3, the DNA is TGTGCCAGCAGTTACACCGGGGTCCAAGAGACCCAGTACTTC.

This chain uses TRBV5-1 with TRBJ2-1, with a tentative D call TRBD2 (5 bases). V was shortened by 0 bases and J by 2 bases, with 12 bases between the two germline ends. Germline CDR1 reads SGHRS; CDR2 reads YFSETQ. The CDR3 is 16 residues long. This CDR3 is CASSLEGGRAYNEQFF. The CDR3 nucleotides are TGCGCCAGCAGCTTGGAAGGAGGAAGGGCCTACAATGAGCAGTTCTTC.

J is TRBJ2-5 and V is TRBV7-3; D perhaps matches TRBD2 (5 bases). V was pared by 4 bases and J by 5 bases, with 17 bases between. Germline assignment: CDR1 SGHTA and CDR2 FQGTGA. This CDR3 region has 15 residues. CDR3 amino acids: CASSSSGSRAETQYF. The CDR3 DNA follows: TGTGCCAGCAGCTCCTCGGGATCCCGGGCGGAGACCCAGTACTTC.

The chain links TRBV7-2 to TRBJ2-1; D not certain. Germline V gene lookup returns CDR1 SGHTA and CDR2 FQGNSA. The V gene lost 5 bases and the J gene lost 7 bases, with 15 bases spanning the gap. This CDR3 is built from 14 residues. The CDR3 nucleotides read TGTGCCAGCAGCCCAACGAGCGATGGGAATGAGCAGTTCTTC. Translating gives CASSPTSDGNEQFF.

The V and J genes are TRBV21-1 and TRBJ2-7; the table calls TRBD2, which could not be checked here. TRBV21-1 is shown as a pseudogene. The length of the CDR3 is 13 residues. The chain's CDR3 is CANDPEESYEQYF. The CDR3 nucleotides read TGTGCCAACGACCCCGAGGAATCCTACGAGCAGTACTTC.

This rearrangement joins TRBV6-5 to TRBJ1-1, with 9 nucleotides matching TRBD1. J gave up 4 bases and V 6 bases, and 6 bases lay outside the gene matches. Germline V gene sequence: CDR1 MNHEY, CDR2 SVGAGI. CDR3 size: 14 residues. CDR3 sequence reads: CASSAATGGTEAFF. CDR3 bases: TGTGCCAGCAGCGCCGCGACAGGGGGCACTGAAGCTTTCTTT.

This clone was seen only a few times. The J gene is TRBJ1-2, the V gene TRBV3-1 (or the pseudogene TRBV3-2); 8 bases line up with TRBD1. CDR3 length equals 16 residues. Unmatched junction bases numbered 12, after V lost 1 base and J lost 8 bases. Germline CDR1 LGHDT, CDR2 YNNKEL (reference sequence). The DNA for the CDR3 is TGTGCCAGCAGCCAAGGGGCCGGACAGGGTACGGGGGGCTACACCTTC. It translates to CASSQGAGQGTGGYTF.

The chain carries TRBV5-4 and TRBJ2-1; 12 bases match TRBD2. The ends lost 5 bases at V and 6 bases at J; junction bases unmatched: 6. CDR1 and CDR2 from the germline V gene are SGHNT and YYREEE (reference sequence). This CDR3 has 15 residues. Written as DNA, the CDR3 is TGTGCCAGCAGGCCCCCGGGACTAGCGGGCAATGAGCAGTTCTTC. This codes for CASRPPGLAGNEQFF.

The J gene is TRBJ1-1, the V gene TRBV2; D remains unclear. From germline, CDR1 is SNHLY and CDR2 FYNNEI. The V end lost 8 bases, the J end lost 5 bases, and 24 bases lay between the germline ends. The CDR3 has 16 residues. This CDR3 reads CASRLRAPGSGTEAFF. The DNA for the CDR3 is TGTGCCAGCCGGCTGAGGGCCCCAGGTTCCGGGACTGAAGCTTTCTTT.

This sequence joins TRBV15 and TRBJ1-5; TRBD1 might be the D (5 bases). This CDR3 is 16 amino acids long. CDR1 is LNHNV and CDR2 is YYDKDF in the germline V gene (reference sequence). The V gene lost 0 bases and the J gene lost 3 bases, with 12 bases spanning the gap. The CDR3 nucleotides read TGTGCCACCAGCAGAGATATAGGGGCCTCCAATCAGCCCCAGCATTTT. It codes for CATSRDIGASNQPQHF.

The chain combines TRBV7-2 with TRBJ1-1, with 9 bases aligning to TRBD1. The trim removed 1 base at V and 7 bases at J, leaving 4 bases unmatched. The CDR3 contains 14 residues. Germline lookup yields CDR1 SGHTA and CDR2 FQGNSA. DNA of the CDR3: TGTGCCAGCAGCTTAGGGGGACAGGGTTATGAAGCTTTCTTT. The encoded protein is CASSLGGQGYEAFF.

In DNA form, the CDR3 reads TGTGCCAGCAGTCAGACTCGAGCGGGCAATCAGCCCCAGCATTTT. Its protein is CASSQTRAGNQPQHF. The V call is TRBV27, the J call TRBJ1-5; D remains ambiguous. Trimming removed 5 bases from V and 2 bases from J, with 13 bases in between. CDR1 and CDR2 (germline): MNHEY, SMNVEV (reference sequence). The CDR3 consists of 15 residues.

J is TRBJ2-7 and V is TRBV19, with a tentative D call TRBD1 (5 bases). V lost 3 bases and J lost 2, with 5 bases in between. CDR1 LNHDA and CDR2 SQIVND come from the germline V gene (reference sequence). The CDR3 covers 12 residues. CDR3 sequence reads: CASSMGPYEQYF. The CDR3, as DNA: TGTGCCAGTAGTATGGGGCCCTACGAGCAGTACTTC.

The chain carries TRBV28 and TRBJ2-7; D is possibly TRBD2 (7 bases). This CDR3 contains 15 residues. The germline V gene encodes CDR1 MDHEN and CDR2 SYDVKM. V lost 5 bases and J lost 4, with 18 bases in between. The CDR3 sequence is CASSPSGAGAYEQYF. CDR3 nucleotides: TGTGCCAGCAGTCCCTCGGGGGCGGGAGCATACGAGCAGTACTTC. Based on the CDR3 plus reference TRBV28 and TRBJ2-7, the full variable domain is DVKVTQSSRYLVKRTGEKVFLECVQDMDHENMFWYRQDPGLGLRLIYFSYDVKMKEKGDIPEGYSVSREKKERFSLILESASTNQTSMYLCASSPSGAGAYEQYFGPGTRLTVT.

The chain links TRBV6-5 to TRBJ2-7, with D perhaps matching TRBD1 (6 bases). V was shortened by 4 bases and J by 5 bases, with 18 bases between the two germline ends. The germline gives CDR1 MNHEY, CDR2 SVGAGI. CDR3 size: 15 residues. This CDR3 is CASSSPGQGSNEQYF. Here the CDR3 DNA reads TGTGCCAGCAGTTCCCCAGGGCAGGGGAGCAACGAGCAGTACTTC.

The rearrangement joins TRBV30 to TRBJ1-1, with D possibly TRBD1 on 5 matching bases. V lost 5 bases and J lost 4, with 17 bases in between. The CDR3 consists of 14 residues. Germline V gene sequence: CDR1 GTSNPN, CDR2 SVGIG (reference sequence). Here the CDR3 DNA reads TGTGCCTGGGGAGGGGTAGGAACGGGCACTGAAGCTTTCTTT. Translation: CAWGGVGTGTEAFF.

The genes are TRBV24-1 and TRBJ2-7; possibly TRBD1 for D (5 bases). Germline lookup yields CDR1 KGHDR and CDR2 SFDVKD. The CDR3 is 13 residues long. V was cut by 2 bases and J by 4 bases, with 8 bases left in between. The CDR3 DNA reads TGTGCCACCAGTGATTCAGGGTTGTACGAGCAGTACTTC. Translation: CATSDSGLYEQYF.

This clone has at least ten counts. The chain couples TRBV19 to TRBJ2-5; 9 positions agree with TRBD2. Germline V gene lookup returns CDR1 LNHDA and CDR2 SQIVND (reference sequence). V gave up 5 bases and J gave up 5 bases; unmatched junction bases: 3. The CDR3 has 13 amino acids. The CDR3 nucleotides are TGTGCCAGTAGTGCTAGCGGGACGGAGACCCAGTACTTC. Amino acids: CASSASGTETQYF.

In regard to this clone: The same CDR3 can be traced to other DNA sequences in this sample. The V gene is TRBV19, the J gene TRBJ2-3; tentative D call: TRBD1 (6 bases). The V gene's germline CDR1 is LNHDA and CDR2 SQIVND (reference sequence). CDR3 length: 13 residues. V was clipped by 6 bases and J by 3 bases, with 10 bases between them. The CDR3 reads CASRGTGTDTQYF. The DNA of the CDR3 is TGTGCCAGTAGGGGAACAGGGACAGATACGCAGTATTTT.

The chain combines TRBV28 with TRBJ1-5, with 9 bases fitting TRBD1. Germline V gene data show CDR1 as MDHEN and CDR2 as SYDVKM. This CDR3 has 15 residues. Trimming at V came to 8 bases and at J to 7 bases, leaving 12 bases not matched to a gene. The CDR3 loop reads CASSHSTGGNQPQHF. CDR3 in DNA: TGTGCCAGCTCCCACTCGACAGGGGGAAACCAGCCCCAGCATTTT. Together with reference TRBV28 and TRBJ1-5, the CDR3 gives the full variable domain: DVKVTQSSRYLVKRTGEKVFLECVQDMDHENMFWYRQDPGLGLRLIYFSYDVKMKEKGDIPEGYSVSREKKERFSLILESASTNQTSMYLCASSHSTGGNQPQHFGDGTRLSIL.

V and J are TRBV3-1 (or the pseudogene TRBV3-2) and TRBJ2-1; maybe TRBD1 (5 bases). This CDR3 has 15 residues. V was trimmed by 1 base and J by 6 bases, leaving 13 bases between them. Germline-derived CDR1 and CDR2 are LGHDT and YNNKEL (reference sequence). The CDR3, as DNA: TGTGCCAGCAGCCAAGGGGCAGGGAAGGGCAATGAGCAGTTCTTC. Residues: CASSQGAGKGNEQFF.

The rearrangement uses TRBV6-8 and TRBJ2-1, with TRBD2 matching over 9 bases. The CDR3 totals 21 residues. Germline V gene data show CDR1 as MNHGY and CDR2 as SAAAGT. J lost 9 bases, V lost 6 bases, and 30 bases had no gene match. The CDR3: CASSLFLCSGSSKNNGGEQFF. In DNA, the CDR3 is TGTGCCAGCAGCCTCTTTCTCTGTAGCGGGAGTTCTAAAAACAATGGGGGTGAGCAGTTCTTC.

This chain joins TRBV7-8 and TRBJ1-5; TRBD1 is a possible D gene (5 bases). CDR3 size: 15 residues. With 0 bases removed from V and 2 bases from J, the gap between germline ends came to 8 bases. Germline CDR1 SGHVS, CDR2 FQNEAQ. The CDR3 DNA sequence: TGTGCCAGCAGCTTAGCGGTAGGGGGCAATCAGCCCCAGCATTTT. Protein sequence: CASSLAVGGNQPQHF.

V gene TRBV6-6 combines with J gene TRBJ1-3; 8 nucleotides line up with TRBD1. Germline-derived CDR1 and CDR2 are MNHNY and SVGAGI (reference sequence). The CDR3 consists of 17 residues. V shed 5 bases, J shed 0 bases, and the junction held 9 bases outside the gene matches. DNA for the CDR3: TGTGCCAGCAGTCCGCGGACAGGGTCGAGCTCTGGAAACACCATATATTTT. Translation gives CASSPRTGSSSGNTIYF.